This is a list of T cell receptor beta chains from one sample in a study of spatial heterogeneity in lung cancer. TCRdb reprocessed the 5' RACE reads via MiXCR and lists one record per CDR3 protein. The sample holds 5,000 to 6,500 distinct CDR3 sequences, around 4.8% seen once. Sequencing used lung tumor tissue, obtained at surgery. The origin of the receptors is a male donor with early-stage non-small cell lung cancer. CDR3s include the opening cysteine and the closing phenylalanine or tryptophan. Each record gives: D gene, V gene, J gene, clone size, CDR3 protein, CDR3 DNA. The D gene is left open where the match is weak. Clone size is stated in some rows and not others, as once, few, many or a class when expanded.

d_call: TRBD2
v_call: TRBV20-1
j_call: TRBJ2-1
clone_size: many
cdr3_aa: CSARDPLAGVYEQFF
cdr3_nt: TGCAGTGCTAGAGATCCCCTAGCGGGAGTTTATGAGCAGTTCTTC

d_call: TRBD1
v_call: TRBV20-1
j_call: TRBJ2-1
clone_size: many
cdr3_aa: CSASRQGWGSYNEQFF
cdr3_nt: TGCAGTGCTAGCCGACAGGGGTGGGGCTCCTACAATGAGCAGTTCTTC

d_call: -
v_call: TRBV11-3
j_call: TRBJ2-2
clone_size: many
cdr3_aa: CASSVYLCASSLVGPGIDTGELFF
cdr3_nt: -

d_call: TRBD1
v_call: TRBV9
j_call: TRBJ2-3
clone_size: many
cdr3_aa: CASSVRQTGATDTQYF
cdr3_nt: TGTGCCAGCAGCGTACGCCAGACAGGGGCCACAGATACGCAGTATTTT

d_call: -
v_call: TRBV10-3
j_call: TRBJ1-6
clone_size: many
cdr3_aa: CAISDDTRPLHF
cdr3_nt: TGTGCCATCAGTGACGACACTCGTCCCCTCCACTTT

d_call: TRBD1
v_call: TRBV6-2/TRBV6-3
j_call: TRBJ2-2
clone_size: medium-sized
cdr3_aa: CASSYGTGVNTGELFF
cdr3_nt: TGTGCCAGCAGTTACGGGACAGGGGTGAACACCGGGGAGCTGTTTTTT

d_call: -
v_call: TRBV29-1
j_call: TRBJ1-4
clone_size: many
cdr3_aa: CSGATPYEKLFF
cdr3_nt: TGCAGCGGTGCCACGCCGTATGAAAAACTGTTTTTT

d_call: TRBD2
v_call: TRBV5-1
j_call: TRBJ2-1
clone_size: many
cdr3_aa: CASSIQPGLVNNEQFF
cdr3_nt: TGCGCCAGCAGCATTCAGCCGGGACTAGTTAACAATGAGCAGTTCTTC

d_call: TRBD2
v_call: TRBV20-1
j_call: TRBJ2-1
clone_size: many
cdr3_aa: CSARDAGGPKNNEQFF
cdr3_nt: TGCAGTGCTAGAGATGCGGGAGGGCCTAAGAACAATGAGCAGTTCTTC

d_call: -
v_call: TRBV5-1
j_call: TRBJ2-1
clone_size: many
cdr3_aa: CASTLGGSSYNEQFF
cdr3_nt: TGCGCCAGCACGCTCGGGGGCAGCTCCTACAATGAGCAGTTCTTC

d_call: TRBD1
v_call: TRBV7-3
j_call: TRBJ1-4
clone_size: medium-sized
cdr3_aa: CASSLTAGGDEKLFF
cdr3_nt: TGTGCCAGCAGCTTAACTGCAGGGGGCGATGAAAAACTGTTTTTT

d_call: -
v_call: TRBV6-5
j_call: TRBJ1-6
clone_size: many
cdr3_aa: CASSYSPGTSSPLHF
cdr3_nt: TGTGCCAGCAGTTACTCGCCGGGAACTAGTTCACCCCTCCACTTT

d_call: -
v_call: TRBV7-9
j_call: TRBJ2-1
clone_size: many
cdr3_aa: CASSYTRNEQFF
cdr3_nt: TGTGCCAGCAGCTATACGAGGAATGAGCAGTTCTTC

d_call: -
v_call: TRBV4-1
j_call: TRBJ1-2
clone_size: medium-sized
cdr3_aa: CASSRQGDYGYTF
cdr3_nt: TGCGCCAGCAGCCGACAAGGAGACTATGGCTACACCTTC

d_call: -
v_call: TRBV20-1
j_call: TRBJ1-6
clone_size: many
cdr3_aa: CSAPPTAAIYNSPLHF
cdr3_nt: TGCAGTGCTCCCCCGACGGCTGCTATCTATAATTCACCCCTCCACTTT

d_call: -
v_call: TRBV6-2/TRBV6-3
j_call: TRBJ1-5
clone_size: many
cdr3_aa: CASSHGLGKDSNQPQHF
cdr3_nt: TGTGCCAGCAGTCACGGTTTAGGGAAGGATAGCAATCAGCCCCAGCATTTT

d_call: -
v_call: TRBV4-2
j_call: TRBJ2-5
clone_size: many
cdr3_aa: CASSQVRGETQYF
cdr3_nt: TGTGCCAGCAGCCAAGTAAGGGGAGAGACCCAGTACTTC

d_call: -
v_call: TRBV5-6
j_call: TRBJ2-7
clone_size: many
cdr3_aa: CASSSAGGFYEQYF
cdr3_nt: TGTGCCAGCAGCTCGGCCGGGGGCTTCTACGAGCAGTACTTC

d_call: -
v_call: TRBV20-1
j_call: TRBJ2-3
clone_size: many
cdr3_aa: CSARDFPLANRPDTQYF
cdr3_nt: TGCAGTGCTAGAGATTTCCCCCTAGCGAATCGCCCAGATACGCAGTATTTT

d_call: -
v_call: TRBV6-2/TRBV6-3
j_call: TRBJ1-2
clone_size: many
cdr3_aa: CASSYPPTGTAVYGYTF
cdr3_nt: TGTGCCAGCAGTTACCCACCAACCGGGACGGCGGTCTATGGCTACACCTTC

d_call: TRBD2
v_call: TRBV2
j_call: TRBJ2-3
clone_size: many
cdr3_aa: CASKIEGLAGGPEYF
cdr3_nt: TGTGCCAGCAAAATAGAGGGACTAGCGGGAGGGCCTGAGTATTTT

d_call: -
v_call: TRBV11-2
j_call: TRBJ2-7
clone_size: many
cdr3_aa: CASSLGSPRDSYEQYF
cdr3_nt: TGTGCCAGCAGCTTAGGCTCACCTAGGGATTCCTACGAGCAGTACTTC

d_call: -
v_call: TRBV20-1
j_call: TRBJ2-4
clone_size: medium-sized
cdr3_aa: CSARVYQNIQYF
cdr3_nt: TGCAGTGCTAGAGTCTACCAAAACATTCAGTACTTC

d_call: TRBD2
v_call: TRBV29-1
j_call: TRBJ2-1
clone_size: many
cdr3_aa: CSVPRTSNEQFF
cdr3_nt: TGCAGCGTTCCCCGGACTAGCAATGAGCAGTTCTTC

d_call: -
v_call: TRBV27
j_call: TRBJ1-2
clone_size: many
cdr3_aa: CASSLQGSNYGYTF
cdr3_nt: TGTGCCAGCAGTTTACAAGGCTCTAACTATGGCTACACCTTC

d_call: -
v_call: TRBV7-9
j_call: TRBJ2-4
clone_size: medium-sized
cdr3_aa: CASSPNFGGLGAKNIQYF
cdr3_nt: TGTGCCAGCAGCCCCAATTTCGGAGGATTAGGGGCCAAAAACATTCAGTACTTC

d_call: TRBD1
v_call: TRBV2
j_call: TRBJ2-5
clone_size: many
cdr3_aa: CANKGAQETQYF
cdr3_nt: TGTGCCAATAAGGGGGCCCAAGAGACCCAGTACTTC

d_call: -
v_call: TRBV28
j_call: TRBJ2-1
clone_size: many
cdr3_aa: CATRRTPNSNEQFF
cdr3_nt: TGTGCCACCAGAAGGACGCCGAACAGCAATGAGCAGTTCTTC

d_call: TRBD1
v_call: TRBV27
j_call: TRBJ1-2
clone_size: many
cdr3_aa: CASRDRDPPYGYTF
cdr3_nt: TGTGCCAGCAGAGACAGGGATCCACCCTATGGCTACACCTTC

d_call: TRBD1
v_call: TRBV28
j_call: TRBJ1-2
clone_size: -
cdr3_aa: CASSLGGQGYGYTF
cdr3_nt: TGTGCCAGCAGTTTGGGGGGACAGGGATATGGCTACACCTTC

d_call: TRBD1
v_call: TRBV4-1
j_call: TRBJ1-1
clone_size: many
cdr3_aa: CASSHPTRTGRGTEAFF
cdr3_nt: TGCGCCAGCAGCCATCCCACCCGGACAGGGCGGGGCACTGAAGCTTTCTTT

d_call: -
v_call: TRBV5-4
j_call: TRBJ2-5
clone_size: many
cdr3_aa: CASSFAGNQETQYF
cdr3_nt: TGTGCCAGCAGCTTCGCGGGGAACCAAGAGACCCAGTACTTC

d_call: -
v_call: TRBV7-9
j_call: TRBJ2-5
clone_size: medium-sized
cdr3_aa: CASSPFRGGETQYF
cdr3_nt: TGTGCCAGCAGCCCCTTCAGGGGAGGAGAGACCCAGTACTTC

d_call: TRBD1
v_call: TRBV20-1
j_call: TRBJ2-3
clone_size: many
cdr3_aa: CSALFWTGLHTDTQYF
cdr3_nt: TGCAGTGCTCTTTTCTGGACAGGGCTACACACAGATACGCAGTATTTT

d_call: -
v_call: TRBV11-1
j_call: TRBJ2-2
clone_size: many
cdr3_aa: CASSLARQGGELFF
cdr3_nt: TGTGCCAGCAGCTTAGCTCGCCAAGGCGGGGAGCTGTTTTTT

d_call: TRBD2
v_call: TRBV5-1
j_call: TRBJ2-7
clone_size: many
cdr3_aa: CASSPAAGDEQYF
cdr3_nt: TGCGCCAGCAGCCCCGCAGCGGGAGACGAGCAGTACTTC

d_call: -
v_call: TRBV4-1
j_call: TRBJ1-2
clone_size: medium-sized
cdr3_aa: CASSQDGDTGPHYGYTF
cdr3_nt: TGCGCCAGCAGCCAAGATGGGGATACAGGACCCCACTATGGCTACACCTTC

d_call: -
v_call: TRBV6-2/TRBV6-3
j_call: TRBJ2-7
clone_size: medium-sized
cdr3_aa: CASSLAGLRYEQYF
cdr3_nt: TGTGCCAGCAGTCTCGCGGGACTCCGATACGAGCAGTACTTC

d_call: -
v_call: TRBV6-2/TRBV6-3
j_call: TRBJ2-5
clone_size: many
cdr3_aa: CASSATPETQYF
cdr3_nt: TGTGCCAGCAGCGCTACCCCAGAGACCCAGTACTTC

d_call: -
v_call: TRBV15
j_call: TRBJ2-1
clone_size: many
cdr3_aa: CATSRDWISYNEQFF
cdr3_nt: TGTGCCACCAGCAGAGATTGGATTTCCTACAATGAGCAGTTCTTC

d_call: -
v_call: TRBV6-6
j_call: TRBJ2-7
clone_size: medium-sized
cdr3_aa: CASSYSRSGLGMSAYEQYF
cdr3_nt: TGTGCCAGCAGTTACTCGAGGAGTGGGTTAGGGATGTCGGCCTACGAGCAGTACTTC

d_call: -
v_call: TRBV5-1
j_call: TRBJ2-2
clone_size: medium-sized
cdr3_aa: CASSLAPGETGELFF
cdr3_nt: TGCGCCAGCAGCTTGGCCCCAGGGGAGACCGGGGAGCTGTTTTTT

d_call: -
v_call: TRBV6-5
j_call: TRBJ1-1
clone_size: many
cdr3_aa: CASSYISIGARTEAFF
cdr3_nt: TGTGCCAGCAGTTATATTTCGATTGGGGCGCGCACTGAAGCTTTCTTT

d_call: TRBD2
v_call: TRBV12-3/TRBV12-4
j_call: TRBJ2-1
clone_size: many
cdr3_aa: CASSLAGVYNEQFF
cdr3_nt: TGTGCCAGCAGTTTGGCGGGGGTTTACAATGAGCAGTTCTTC

d_call: -
v_call: TRBV2
j_call: TRBJ1-2
clone_size: many
cdr3_aa: CASSETGSVFGGYTF
cdr3_nt: TGTGCCAGCAGTGAGACAGGTTCCGTCTTTGGGGGCTACACCTTC

d_call: -
v_call: TRBV6-1
j_call: TRBJ1-1
clone_size: many
cdr3_aa: CASSQERWNTEAFF
cdr3_nt: TGTGCCAGCAGTCAAGAAAGGTGGAACACTGAAGCTTTCTTT

d_call: TRBD2
v_call: TRBV2
j_call: TRBJ2-5
clone_size: medium-sized
cdr3_aa: CASKRGAGETQYF
cdr3_nt: TGTGCCAGCAAGCGGGGGGCCGGGGAGACCCAGTACTTC

d_call: -
v_call: TRBV11-1
j_call: TRBJ2-1
clone_size: medium-sized
cdr3_aa: CASSLSRGSYNEQFF
cdr3_nt: TGTGCCAGCAGCTTGTCCAGGGGCTCCTACAATGAGCAGTTCTTC

d_call: TRBD2
v_call: TRBV7-8
j_call: TRBJ2-5
clone_size: medium-sized
cdr3_aa: CASSSLGLAGETQYF
cdr3_nt: TGTGCCAGCAGCTCACTCGGACTAGCAGGGGAGACCCAGTACTTC

d_call: TRBD2
v_call: TRBV20-1
j_call: TRBJ2-1
clone_size: few
cdr3_aa: CSAVTSRGYNEQFF
cdr3_nt: TGCAGTGCTGTGACTAGCAGAGGCTACAATGAGCAGTTCTTC

d_call: -
v_call: TRBV7-2
j_call: TRBJ2-2
clone_size: many
cdr3_aa: CASSLYLCASSLVLADTGELFF
cdr3_nt: -

d_call: TRBD2
v_call: TRBV11-2
j_call: TRBJ2-3
clone_size: many
cdr3_aa: CASSLTSGGAEDTQYF
cdr3_nt: TGTGCCAGCAGCTTAACTAGCGGGGGGGCGGAAGATACGCAGTATTTT

d_call: -
v_call: TRBV2
j_call: TRBJ2-7
clone_size: many
cdr3_aa: CASSGYPLYEQYF
cdr3_nt: TGTGCCAGCAGTGGTTACCCACTCTACGAGCAGTACTTC

d_call: -
v_call: TRBV28
j_call: TRBJ1-3
clone_size: many
cdr3_aa: CASSFQGSLSGNTIYF
cdr3_nt: TGTGCCAGCAGTTTTCAGGGCAGCCTCTCTGGAAACACCATATATTTT

d_call: TRBD2
v_call: TRBV11-3
j_call: TRBJ2-1
clone_size: many
cdr3_aa: CASSLDLGSGGYNEQFF
cdr3_nt: TGTGCCAGCAGCTTAGATCTAGGGAGCGGGGGCTACAATGAGCAGTTCTTC